Sequencing of this TCR beta chain was carried out in a study of cytomegalovirus exposure and HLA in healthy donors. Primers: 60 Vbeta forward and 13 Jbeta reverse. Assay: immunoSEQ multiplex PCR; the TCRdb copy retains only in-frame clones and omits some. This sample has under 250,000 clones, with around 85% found just once. Study outcomes and limitations: Being productive about 87% or about 30% of the time was typical of most TCR beta V segments in an earlier analysis.

This clone was detected only a few times. Its specificity is not known. The CDR3 spans 14 residues. Unmatched junction bases numbered 5, after V lost 4 bases and J lost 7 bases. Germline V lookup: CDR1 MRHNA, CDR2 SNTAGT. The rearrangement joins TRBV6-4 to TRBJ2-1; 9 bases agree with TRBD2. The origin of this receptor is a human donor in good health. Sequencing was carried out using PBMCs. Here the CDR3 DNA reads TGTGCCAGCAGTGCCAGCGGGGGGTCGAATGAGCAGTTCTTC. Its protein is CASSASGGSNEQFF.